The 10 T cell receptor beta chains listed next were all sequenced from one sample in a study of vaccination and CD4 T cells after COVID-19. This sample's treatment: roughly 11-day PBMC culture with coronavirus spike peptide pools or control peptides (ViraFEST assay). The Oncomine TCR Beta short-read assay was applied to DNA of cultured CD4+ T cells. TCRdb passed the PCR reads through MiXCR, listing each CDR3 protein once. The sample has roughly 7,500 distinct CDR3 sequences, 58% seen once; the top ten hold around a third. These receptors are not linked to any known antigen. Sample: CD4+ T cells from blood, cultured in vitro. These receptor sequences come from a human donor who had recovered from COVID-19.

This clonotype was seen more than once but under ten times. The chain combines TRBV20-1 with TRBJ2-7; tentatively, D is TRBD2 (6 bases). This CDR3 comprises 17 residues. Trimming took off 0 bases at V and 0 bases at J, with 18 bases between the two ends. Germline V CDR1 and CDR2: DFQATT, SNEGSKA (reference sequence). CDR3 in DNA: TGCAGTGCTAGAGATTCAGGGTCCGGGAGAAGCTCCTACGAGCAGTACTTC. Translated, it gives CSARDSGSGRSSYEQYF.

This clonotype was counted between two and nine times. This sequence joins TRBV27 and TRBJ2-7, with D possibly TRBD2 on 5 matching bases. Trimming took off 5 bases at V and 7 bases at J, with 9 bases between the two ends. The CDR3 is 11 amino acids. The V gene's germline CDR1 is MNHEY and CDR2 SMNVEV (reference sequence). The CDR3 sequence: CASSPPGEQYF. The CDR3 bases are TGTGCCAGCAGTCCCCCGGGGGAGCAGTACTTC.

The rearrangement links TRBV20-1 to TRBJ2-7; possibly TRBD2 for D (7 bases). Germline CDR1 DFQATT, CDR2 SNEGSKA (reference sequence). The length of the CDR3 is 18 residues. Trimming cost V 6 bases and J 0 bases, with 27 bases left between them. CDR3 nucleotides: TGCAGTGCCAAGTGGGGGGCCGGGACGGGCGGGAGCTCCTACGAGCAGTACTTC. It encodes CSAKWGAGTGGSSYEQYF.

This chain connects TRBV10-3 to TRBJ2-3; 10 bases fit TRBD2. V dropped 10 bases and J dropped 4; count of bases not matched to a gene: 5. This CDR3 contains 13 residues. CDR1 and CDR2 (germline): ENHRY, SYGVKD. The DNA for the CDR3 is TGTGCCACTAGCGGGGGCGGACCAGATACGCAGTATTTT. This gives the protein CATSGGGPDTQYF.

This clonotype turned up a few times. V gene TRBV28 combines with J gene TRBJ1-5; tentative D call: TRBD1 (5 bases). The CDR3 is 13 amino acids. V was pared by 6 bases and J by 3 bases, with 9 bases between. Germline V gene lookup returns CDR1 MDHEN and CDR2 SYDVKM. CDR3 residues: CASRAGLNQPQHF. The CDR3 nucleotides are TGTGCCAGCAGGGCAGGGCTCAATCAGCCCCAGCATTTT.

The rearrangement joins TRBV11-2 to TRBJ1-5, with D tentatively TRBD1 (6 bases). Between the trimmed V and J ends, which lost 3 bases and 5 bases, there was a span of 14 bases. The CDR3 is 15 residues long. The germline V gene encodes CDR1 SGHAT and CDR2 FQNNGV. The CDR3 DNA reads as TGTGCCAGCAGCTTTGGGCAGGGGAACCATCAGCCCCAGCATTTT. Translated, it gives CASSFGQGNHQPQHF.

The V call is TRBV27, the J call TRBJ1-3; 9 nucleotides line up with TRBD1. J lost 4 bases, V lost 8 bases, and 9 bases had no gene match. This CDR3 contains 15 residues. Looked up from germline, CDR1 is MNHEY and CDR2 is SMNVEV (reference sequence). The CDR3 region has the DNA TGTGCCAGCCGTCGGGGACAGGGATTCGGAAACACCATATATTTT. Its translation: CASRRGQGFGNTIYF.

The chain is built from TRBV7-6 and TRBJ1-2; 7 bases match TRBD1. CDR1 and CDR2 (germline): SGHVS, FNYEAQ. V lost 4 bases, J lost 4 bases, and 0 bases stayed unmatched. The CDR3 is made up of 12 amino acids. This chain's CDR3 is CASSSGGYGYTF. CDR3 sequence (DNA): TGTGCCAGCAGCTCAGGGGGCTATGGCTACACCTTC.

The chain has TRBV28 and TRBJ2-1, with 7 bases that match TRBD1. The CDR3 runs 14 residues. CDR1 MDHEN and CDR2 SYDVKM come from the germline V gene. V trimming: 2 bases; J trimming: 8 bases; junction bases outside the gene matches: 6. The CDR3: CASSLRDRVDEQFF. CDR3 DNA sequence: TGTGCCAGCAGTTTACGAGACAGGGTAGATGAGCAGTTCTTC.

The table lists this clonotype with a few counts. The chain links TRBV7-8 to TRBJ1-2; 7 nucleotides match TRBD1. This CDR3 is built from 14 residues. Unmatched junction bases numbered 3, after V lost 5 bases and J lost 0 bases. Germline loops: CDR1 SGHVS, CDR2 FQNEAQ. The CDR3 DNA reads as TGTGCCAGCAGCCCCGACAGGGCTAACTATGGCTACACCTTC. Translated: CASSPDRANYGYTF.